This T cell receptor beta chain is drawn from a study of CD4 T cells in relation to SARS-CoV-2 and coronaviruses. Study findings and constraints: SARS-CoV-2-driven expansion was significantly weaker in crossreactive than monoreactive clones.

V lost 5 bases and J lost 4, with 21 bases in between. CDR3 size: 17 residues. The germline V gene encodes CDR1 SGHTA and CDR2 FQGNSA. Libraries were prepared by immunoSEQ multiplex PCR; TCRdb keeps only in-frame clonotypes and omits some of them. Counted here are about 35,000 clones, roughly 83% occurring once; the ten biggest clones make up 6.6%. Concerning this clone: Its target is unknown.

The sample taken for sequencing was naive CD4+ T cells from PBMCs, cultured in vitro. Documented subset: naive CD4+ T cells isolated by negative enrichment. The chain combines TRBV7-2 with TRBJ2-1; D is perhaps TRBD1 (5 bases). This TCR was recovered from an adult with COVID-19. Written as DNA, the CDR3 is TGTGCCAGCAGCCCTCCAAGGGGCAGGCCCGAGTACAATGAGCAGTTCTTC. It yields the protein CASSPPRGRPEYNEQFF.